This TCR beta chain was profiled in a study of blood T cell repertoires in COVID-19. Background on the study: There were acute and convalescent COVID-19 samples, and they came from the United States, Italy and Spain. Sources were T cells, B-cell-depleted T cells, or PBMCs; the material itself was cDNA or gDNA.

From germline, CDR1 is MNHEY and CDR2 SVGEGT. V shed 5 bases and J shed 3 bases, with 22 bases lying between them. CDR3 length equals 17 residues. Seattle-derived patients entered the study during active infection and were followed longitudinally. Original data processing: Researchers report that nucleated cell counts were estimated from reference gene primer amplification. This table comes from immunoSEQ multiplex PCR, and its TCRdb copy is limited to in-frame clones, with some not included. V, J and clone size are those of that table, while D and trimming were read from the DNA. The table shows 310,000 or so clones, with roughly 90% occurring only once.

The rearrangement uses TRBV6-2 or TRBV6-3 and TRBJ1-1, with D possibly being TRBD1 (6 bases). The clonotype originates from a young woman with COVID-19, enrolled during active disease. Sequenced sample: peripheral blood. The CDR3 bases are TGTGCCAGCAGTCCAGCCCCAGACTACAGGGTCGACACTGAAGCTTTCTTT. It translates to CASSPAPDYRVDTEAFF.